Listed below are T cell receptor beta chains from one sample, sequenced in a study of cytomegalovirus exposure and HLA in healthy donors. Sequenced by immunoSEQ multiplex PCR; TCRdb stores in-frame clones only, minus some. The table lists more than 85,000 clones, more than 75% of them singletons, with roughly 1.4% in the top ten. Sequenced: PBMCs. These receptors all stem from a woman in her 30s in good health and CMV-seropositive. Both conserved end residues are part of each CDR3. Each record gives: CDR3 length, J gene, V gene, D gene, CDR3 protein. A D gene is named only where the DNA matches it firmly.

>15|TRBJ1-4|TRBV6-5|TRBD1
CASSPRDSRNEKLFF
>15|TRBJ2-7|TRBV9|TRBD2
CASNPSGGGLYEQYF
>15|TRBJ1-1|TRBV27|-
CASSTRQVGNTEAFF
>15|TRBJ2-5|TRBV6-5|-
CASSYHPGLVETQYF
>17|TRBJ1-3|TRBV18|-
CASSPQFEGRRRNTIYF
>14|TRBJ1-1|TRBV5-1|-
CASSLSNLGGEAFF
>15|TRBJ1-4|TRBV6-6|-
CASSTAGLLNEKLFF
>16|TRBJ2-7|TRBV4-2|-
CASSQDWGTGAYEQYF
>13|TRBJ2-3|TRBV19|TRBD2
CASSIMGGDTQYF
>15|TRBJ2-7|TRBV4-1|TRBD1
CASSPFGTGDDEQYF
>16|TRBJ1-2|TRBV4-1|TRBD1
CASSTRQGARNYGYTF
>14|TRBJ1-2|TRBV7-3|-
CASSLTAGSGGYTF
>16|TRBJ2-1|TRBV14|TRBD1
CASSPGTGVVQAVQFF
>15|TRBJ2-1|TRBV15|-
CATSREGSSYNEQFF
>18|TRBJ2-3|TRBV4-3|TRBD2
CASSQGLAGGTSTDTQYF
>13|TRBJ2-7|TRBV27|-
CASSPGTFGEQYF
>14|TRBJ2-7|TRBV5-4|-
CASSLQGTSYEQYF
>15|TRBJ2-1|TRBV7-3|TRBD2
CASSRRLAGVSEQFF